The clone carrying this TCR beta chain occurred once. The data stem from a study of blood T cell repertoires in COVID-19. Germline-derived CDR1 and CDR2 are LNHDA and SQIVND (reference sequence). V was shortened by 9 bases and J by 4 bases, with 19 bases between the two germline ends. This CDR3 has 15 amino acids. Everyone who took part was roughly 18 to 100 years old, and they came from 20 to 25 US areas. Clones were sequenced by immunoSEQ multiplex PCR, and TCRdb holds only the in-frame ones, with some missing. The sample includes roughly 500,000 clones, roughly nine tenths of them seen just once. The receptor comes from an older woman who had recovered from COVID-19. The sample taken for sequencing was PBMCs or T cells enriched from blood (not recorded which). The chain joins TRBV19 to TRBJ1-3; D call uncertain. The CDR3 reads CASSMGGVRGNTIYF. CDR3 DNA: TGTGCCAGCTCTATGGGAGGAGTCCGGGGAAACACCATATATTTT.